Listed here are 9 T cell receptor beta chains from one sample, sequenced in a study of T cell therapy after organ transplantation. The antigens for these receptors are not known. Clones were sequenced by immunoSEQ multiplex PCR, and TCRdb holds only the in-frame ones, with some missing. The table includes over 45,000 clones, about 94% detected once. The source material was CD8+ T cells from blood, sampled before autologous CMV-specific T cell therapy. These receptors all come from a human patient who had received a solid organ transplant and had CMV disease.

The gene calls are TRBV6-5 and TRBJ2-7; D is uncertain. The V and J ends lost 6 bases and 2 bases respectively, with 8 bases between them. The germline V gene has CDR1 MNHEY and CDR2 SVGAGI. This CDR3 comprises 12 residues. In DNA, the CDR3 is TGTGCCAGCAGCCCGGACGCCTACGAGCAGTACTTC. It specifies CASSPDAYEQYF.

This clone was detected only once. The chain has TRBV13 and TRBJ2-3; 8 bases are shared with TRBD2. This CDR3 has 16 residues. V trimming: 5 bases; J trimming: 0 bases; junction bases outside the gene matches: 7. Germline V gene sequence: CDR1 PRHDT, CDR2 FYEKMQ (reference sequence). The CDR3 sequence: CASSLRLASSTDTQYF. As DNA, the CDR3 is TGTGCCAGCAGCCTACGACTAGCGTCTAGCACAGATACGCAGTATTTT.

This chain links TRBV6-1 with TRBJ2-1, with D possibly being TRBD1 or TRBD2 (6 bases each). Looked up from germline, CDR1 is MNHNS and CDR2 is SASEGT. Trimming pared 8 bases from V and 8 bases from J, leaving 22 bases between. The length of the CDR3 is 15 residues. The CDR3 nucleotides read TGTGCCAGCTATGTAGGGGGGTCGCCCGCCCATGAGCAGTTCTTC. Amino acid sequence: CASYVGGSPAHEQFF.

The V gene is TRBV19, the J gene TRBJ1-2; possible D gene TRBD1, 6 bases. CDR1 is LNHDA and CDR2 is SQIVND in the germline V gene (reference sequence). This CDR3 is 16 amino acids long. V was trimmed by 6 bases and J by 4 bases, leaving 21 bases between them. DNA of the CDR3: TGTGCCAGTAGCATTTCAATGGGGGGGCGCAGCTATGGCTACACCTTC. It encodes CASSISMGGRSYGYTF.

The chain recombines TRBV7-9 with TRBJ2-2; 8 bases align to TRBD2. V gave up 5 bases and J gave up 8 bases; unmatched junction bases: 10. The CDR3 consists of 15 residues. In germline, CDR1 is SEHNR, CDR2 FQNEAQ (reference sequence). The CDR3 loop is CASSPVVAGSGELFF. Here the CDR3 DNA reads TGTGCCAGCAGCCCCGTGGTAGCGGGATCTGGGGAGCTGTTTTTT.

This clone has just a few counts. This chain joins TRBV7-9 and TRBJ1-1; D gene ambiguous. Trimming took off 1 base at V and 8 bases at J, with 8 bases between the two ends. There are 12 residues in the CDR3. Germline CDR1 reads SEHNR; CDR2 reads FQNEAQ (reference sequence). The CDR3 spells CASSLGNPEAFF. As DNA, the CDR3 is TGTGCCAGCAGCTTAGGTAACCCCGAAGCTTTCTTT.

This clone appeared a single time. The chain is built from TRBV5-6 and TRBJ1-4; tentatively, D is TRBD1 (5 bases). Trimming left V 2 bases short and J 10 bases short, with 15 bases between. CDR1 is SGHDT and CDR2 is YYEEEE in the germline V gene. This CDR3 region has 14 residues. The CDR3 protein is CASSFQGVGVKLFF. CDR3 sequence (DNA): TGTGCCAGCAGCTTTCAGGGAGTCGGCGTAAAACTGTTTTTT.

The V and J genes are TRBV10-1 and TRBJ2-3, with 9 positions matching TRBD2. The V and J ends lost 11 bases and 5 bases, in that order; junction bases with no gene match: 14. Germline CDR1 WNHNN, CDR2 SYGVQD (reference sequence). This CDR3 comprises 15 residues. Here the CDR3 reads CAGRPGTSFGDTQYF. The CDR3 region has the DNA TGCGCCGGGAGACCCGGGACTAGCTTTGGAGATACGCAGTATTTT.

The chain recombines TRBV7-9 with TRBJ1-2, with 7 bases fitting TRBD1. The CDR3 has 12 residues. The V segment lost 7 bases and the J segment 8 bases; nucleotides outside the gene matches: 7. Germline V gives CDR1 SEHNR, CDR2 FQNEAQ (reference sequence). As DNA, the CDR3 is TGTGCCAGCAACACACAGGGGATAGGCTACACCTTC. Translated: CASNTQGIGYTF. The full variable domain, rest sourced from reference TRBV7-9 and TRBJ1-2, is DTGVSQNPRHKITKRGQNVTFRCDPISEHNRLYWYRQTLGQGPEFLTYFQNEAQLEKSRLLSDRFSAERPKGSFSTLEIQRTEQGDSAMYLCASNTQGIGYTFGSGTRLTVV.